The clone carrying this T cell receptor (beta chain) was seen repeatedly, ten times or more. The data are from a study of identical twins. TCRdb used MiXCR to reprocess the 5' RACE reads, holding one entry per CDR3 protein. The table lists around 1.7 million distinct CDR3 sequences, about 32% of them singletons. CDR3 size: 14 residues. The V and J ends lost 5 bases and 4 bases, in that order; junction bases with no gene match: 6. Germline CDR1 SGHDT, CDR2 YYEEEE. The sequenced sample was cord blood. J is TRBJ1-2 and V is TRBV5-6, with 9 positions matching TRBD1. The clonotype originates from a newborn girl in good health. The CDR3 reads CASSPGTGIYGYTF. The CDR3 region has the DNA TGTGCCAGCAGTCCCGGGACAGGGATCTATGGCTACACCTTC.